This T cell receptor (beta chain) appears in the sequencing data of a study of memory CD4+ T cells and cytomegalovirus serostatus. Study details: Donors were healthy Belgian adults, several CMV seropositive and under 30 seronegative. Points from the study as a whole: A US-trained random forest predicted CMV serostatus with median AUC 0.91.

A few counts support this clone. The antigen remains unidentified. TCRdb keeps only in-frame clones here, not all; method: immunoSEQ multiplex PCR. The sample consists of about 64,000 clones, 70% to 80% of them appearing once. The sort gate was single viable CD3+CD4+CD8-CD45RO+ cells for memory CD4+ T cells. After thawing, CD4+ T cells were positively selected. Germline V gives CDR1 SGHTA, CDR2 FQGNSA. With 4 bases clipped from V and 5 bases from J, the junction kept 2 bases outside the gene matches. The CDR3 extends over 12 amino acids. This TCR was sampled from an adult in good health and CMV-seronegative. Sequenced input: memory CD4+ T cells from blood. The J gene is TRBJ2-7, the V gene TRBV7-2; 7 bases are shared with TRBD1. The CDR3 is CASSSTGNEQYF. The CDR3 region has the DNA TGTGCCAGCAGCTCGACAGGGAACGAGCAGTACTTC.